A selection of T cell receptor beta chains follows, all from one sample in a study of post-analysis software for immune sequencing data. In TCRdb, the PCR reads were re-called with MiXCR into one record per CDR3 protein. The table has about half a million distinct CDR3 sequences, 45% seen once. Sequences were obtained from blood. The receptor source for this set is a girl aged 10-17 years with multiple sclerosis. CDR3s include the opening cysteine and the closing phenylalanine or tryptophan. The D gene is left open where the match is weak. Clone size is stated in some rows and not others, as once, few, many or a class when expanded.

clone size,D gene,J gene,V gene,CDR3 DNA,CDR3 protein
NA,NA,TRBJ1-1,TRBV6-4,TGTGCCAGCATCTCGGACGCGGGTACTGAAGCTTTCTTT,CASISDAGTEAFF
NA,TRBD1,TRBJ1-4,TRBV5-1,TGCGCCAGCAGCCGCGACAGGGACGGGGAAAAACTGTTTTTT,CASSRDRDGEKLFF
NA,NA,TRBJ1-2,TRBV29-1,TGCAGCGTTGCCGAGAGGCGGACCTATTATGGCTACACCTTC,CSVAERRTYYGYTF
few,TRBD2,TRBJ2-1,TRBV7-2,TGTGCCAGCAGCAGGACTAGCGGGAGTCGGTACAATGAGCAGTTCTTC,CASSRTSGSRYNEQFF
NA,TRBD2,TRBJ2-7,TRBV28,TGTGCCAGCAGTTTCCATCCGGGACTAGGGACGGAGGGGACCTACGAGCAGTACTTC,CASSFHPGLGTEGTYEQYF
NA,NA,TRBJ2-7,TRBV10-3,TGTGCCATCTCTCCACACAGTTCCTACGAGCAGTACTTC,CAISPHSSYEQYF
few,NA,TRBJ2-5,TRBV7-2,TGTGCCAGCAGCCATTCTAGGGGGACCCAAGAGACCCAGTACTTC,CASSHSRGTQETQYF
NA,TRBD1,TRBJ1-4,TRBV20-1,TGCAGTGCCCACCCAACAGGGGGCGCTCATGAAGAACGGTTTTTT,CSAHPTGGAHEERFF
NA,NA,TRBJ1-1,TRBV9,TGTGCCAGCAGCGTAGGGGTTGGGACTGAAGCTTTCTTT,CASSVGVGTEAFF
NA,NA,TRBJ1-4,TRBV20-1,TGCAGTGCCCCTGACAAGGATAATAAACTGTTTTTT,CSAPDKDNKLFF
NA,TRBD2,TRBJ2-3,TRBV5-1,TGCGCCAGCAGCTTGGGTGCGGGAGAAGGCGATACGCAGTATTTT,CASSLGAGEGDTQYF
NA,NA,TRBJ2-7,TRBV6-1,TGTGCCAGCAGTGAACCGGGACGCTACGAGCAGTACTTC,CASSEPGRYEQYF
NA,TRBD1,TRBJ2-1,TRBV18,TGTGCCAGCTCACCCGAGGCAGGGGGACCCTACAATGAGCAGTTCTTC,CASSPEAGGPYNEQFF